A single sample gave rise to the 32 T cell receptor beta chains below, sequenced in a study of shared clonotypes between healthy human individuals. Here immunoSEQ multiplex PCR was the method, and the copy in TCRdb shows in-frame clones only, minus some. The sample has some 1.1 million clones, roughly 80% seen once. Sequencing input: memory CD4+ T cells from PBMCs. Subset defined: CD45RA-negative fraction. The receptors derive from a man younger than 30 in good health. Some clones in this sample may be carry-over from other donors' samples.

The chain combines TRBV5-1 with TRBJ1-1; weak D call: TRBD1 (6 bases). Looked up from germline, CDR1 is SGHRS and CDR2 is YFSETQ. This CDR3 has 15 residues. With 0 bases removed from V and 0 bases from J, the gap between germline ends came to 9 bases. The CDR3 DNA follows: TGCGCCAGCAGCTTGGATGGGGGCATGAACACTGAAGCTTTCTTT. Its translation is CASSLDGGMNTEAFF.

The chain couples TRBV5-4 to TRBJ2-5; 15 bases are shared with TRBD2. Germline lookup yields CDR1 SGHNT and CDR2 YYREEE (reference sequence). The CDR3 has 16 amino acids. V shed 5 bases and J 2 bases; nucleotides not matched to a gene: 4. The CDR3 nucleotides are TGTGCCAGCAGAAGGACTAGCGGGAGGGTACAAGAGACCCAGTACTTC. Translated, it gives CASRRTSGRVQETQYF.

Note on this clone: This sample includes further DNA sequences coding for the same CDR3. The rearrangement links TRBV10-3 to TRBJ2-5, with TRBD2 as a possible D gene (6 bases). CDR1 and CDR2 from the germline V gene are ENHRY and SYGVKD. The CDR3 is made up of 13 amino acids. V lost 4 bases and J lost 2, with 8 bases in between. CDR3 amino acids: CAISVSGQETQYF. The CDR3 DNA sequence: TGTGCCATCAGTGTTAGCGGTCAAGAGACCCAGTACTTC.

This clone has only one observation. The rearrangement uses TRBV5-1 and TRBJ2-7, with D hard to call. V was clipped by 6 bases and J by 4 bases, with 8 bases between them. Germline assignment: CDR1 SGHRS and CDR2 YFSETQ. The CDR3 length is 11 residues. CDR3 nucleotides: TGCGCCAGCAAGACAAGTTACGAGCAGTACTTC. Its translation: CASKTSYEQYF.

The chain uses TRBV2 and TRBJ1-1; D not certain. Germline lookup yields CDR1 SNHLY and CDR2 FYNNEI. The CDR3 runs 17 residues. The V end lost 6 bases, the J end lost 5 bases, and 25 bases lay between the germline ends. The CDR3 DNA reads as TGTGCCAGCAGGGAACCCGGGCCCAGACATGAACATACTGAAGCTTTCTTT. Translation gives CASREPGPRHEHTEAFF.

The chain links TRBV4-1 to TRBJ1-5; TRBD1 agrees at 7 bases. The CDR3 is 15 residues long. CDR1 and CDR2 (germline): MGHRA, YSYEKL. V was clipped by 0 bases and J by 3 bases; unmatched bases: 2. The CDR3 DNA reads as TGCGCCAGCAGCCAAGAAGACAGGGCCAATCAGCCCCAGCATTTT. The encoded protein is CASSQEDRANQPQHF.

V is TRBV15 and J is TRBJ1-1; D ambiguous. Looked up from germline, CDR1 is LNHNV and CDR2 is YYDKDF (reference sequence). The CDR3 length is 12 residues. Trimming took 3 bases from V and 7 from J, leaving 9 bases between them. CDR3 amino acids: CATSSPGLEAFF. The CDR3 coding sequence is TGTGCCACCAGCAGCCCGGGCCTTGAAGCTTTCTTT.

Only a few counts were recorded for this clone. The chain combines TRBV5-1 with TRBJ2-5, with D tentatively TRBD2 (5 bases). CDR3 length: 14 amino acids. Germline V gene sequence: CDR1 SGHRS, CDR2 YFSETQ. V was pared by 2 bases and J by 5 bases, with 13 bases between. CDR3 in DNA: TGCGCCAGCAGCTTACGGGAACCAAGGGAGACCCAGTACTTC. Translated: CASSLREPRETQYF.

The count of this clone is one. The chain links TRBV6-1 to TRBJ1-2; the D is unclear. Germline V gene sequence: CDR1 MNHNS, CDR2 SASEGT. The CDR3 sequence is 13 residues long. V lost 5 bases, J lost 8 bases, and 15 bases lay in between. CDR3 sequence reads: CASSPFLGYGYTF. DNA for the CDR3: TGTGCCAGCAGTCCTTTTCTTGGGTACGGCTACACCTTC.

In DNA form, the CDR3 reads TGTGCCAGCAGTGAAGCCAGAGGGACTAGCGGATTTGAGCAGTTCTTC. Amino acids: CASSEARGTSGFEQFF. V is TRBV2 and J is TRBJ2-1; 11 bases are a match to TRBD2. The CDR3 is 16 amino acids. CDR1 and CDR2 (germline): SNHLY, FYNNEI. Losses at the gene ends were 0 bases for V and 9 bases for J; bases not matched to a gene: 7.

J is TRBJ2-1 and V is TRBV19, with D possibly matching TRBD2 (6 bases). V was trimmed by 5 bases and J by 0 bases, leaving 8 bases between them. The CDR3 spans 14 residues. Per germline, CDR1 LNHDA and CDR2 SQIVND (reference sequence). The CDR3 nucleotides are TGTGCCAGTAGTCTCGGGAGCTCCTACAATGAGCAGTTCTTC. As protein: CASSLGSSYNEQFF.

The chain couples TRBV4-2 to TRBJ1-1; D call uncertain. The CDR3 consists of 13 residues. The germline V gene encodes CDR1 LGHNA and CDR2 YNFKEQ. V lost 0 bases to trimming and J lost 4 bases, with 6 bases between them. In DNA, the CDR3 is TGTGCCAGCAGCCAAGAACGGGGCACTGAAGCTTTCTTT. Protein sequence: CASSQERGTEAFF.

V gene TRBV28 combines with J gene TRBJ1-1; TRBD1 matches at 9 bases. Germline V gives CDR1 MDHEN, CDR2 SYDVKM. This CDR3 region has 14 residues. V gave up 8 bases and J gave up 5 bases; unmatched junction bases: 9. The CDR3 region has the DNA TGTGCCAGCGGGACAGGGTTGAGAAGGACTGAAGCTTTCTTT. Its translation: CASGTGLRRTEAFF.

The CDR3 is CASSFLAGGPHEQYF. CDR3 coding DNA: TGTGCCAGCAGTTTCCTAGCGGGAGGTCCCCACGAGCAGTACTTC. This rearrangement joins TRBV27 to TRBJ2-7, with 11 bases lining up with TRBD2. J lost 5 bases, V lost 3 bases, and 6 bases had no gene match. The CDR3 is 15 residues long. From germline, CDR1 is MNHEY and CDR2 SMNVEV (reference sequence).

The rearrangement joins TRBV15 to TRBJ1-5; a weak D match, TRBD1 (5 bases). Trimming removed 6 bases from V and 2 bases from J, with 14 bases in between. The CDR3 spans 15 residues. The germline CDR1 and CDR2 sequences are LNHNV and YYDKDF (reference sequence). The CDR3 region has the DNA TGTGCCACCAGGTTGGGGGGTGGGGGCAATCAGCCCCAGCATTTT. This encodes CATRLGGGGNQPQHF.

The chain has TRBV5-5 and TRBJ1-1, with a possible D match to TRBD1 (6 bases). Trimming took 0 bases from V and 8 from J, leaving 14 bases between them. Germline loops: CDR1 SGHKS, CDR2 YYEKEE (reference sequence). The CDR3 sequence is 14 residues long. The CDR3 region is CASSLVGQSIEAFF. CDR3 sequence (DNA): TGTGCCAGCAGCTTGGTGGGACAAAGTATCGAAGCTTTCTTT.

This clone was counted only a few times. This sequence joins TRBV14 and TRBJ2-1; D is uncertain. CDR3 length equals 12 residues. Trimming left V 1 base short and J 7 bases short, with 5 bases between. Germline values: CDR1 SGHDN, CDR2 FVKESK. CDR3 sequence: CASSQVRNEQFF. CDR3 nucleotide sequence: TGTGCCAGCAGCCAAGTTAGGAATGAGCAGTTCTTC.

This chain's CDR3 is CASSNGTGGRKNNQPQHF. The CDR3 DNA sequence: TGTGCCAGCAGTAACGGGACAGGGGGGAGGAAGAACAATCAGCCCCAGCATTTT. V gene TRBV28 combines with J gene TRBJ1-5; 11 bases fit TRBD1. The germline CDR1 and CDR2 sequences are MDHEN and SYDVKM. There are 18 residues in the CDR3. V lost 5 bases to trimming and J lost 3 bases; unmatched junction nucleotides: 12.

The V gene is TRBV6-6, the J gene TRBJ1-1; perhaps TRBD1 as D (6 bases). CDR3 length: 13 amino acids. V lost 7 bases and J 1 base, leaving 10 bases between the germline ends. Germline V CDR1 and CDR2: MNHNY, SVGAGI (reference sequence). The CDR3, as DNA: TGTGCCAGCATCAAGACAGGGAACACTGAAGCTTTCTTT. Amino acid sequence: CASIKTGNTEAFF.

The chain carries TRBV29-1 and TRBJ1-3, with 8 bases fitting TRBD1. The V gene's germline CDR1 is SQVTM and CDR2 ANQGSEA. The CDR3 extends over 15 amino acids. After removal of 6 bases from V and 0 bases from J, the junction contained 7 bases not matched to a gene. CDR3 residues: CSVKQGVGSGNTIYF. The CDR3 DNA reads as TGCAGCGTAAAACAGGGGGTCGGCTCTGGAAACACCATATATTTT.

V is TRBV2 and J is TRBJ2-2; 15 nucleotides align to TRBD2. CDR1 and CDR2 from the germline V gene are SNHLY and FYNNEI. Trimming at V came to 2 bases and at J to 7 bases, leaving 5 bases not matched to a gene. The CDR3 extends over 17 amino acids. CDR3 in amino acids: CASSERTSGRAGGELFF. In nucleotides, the CDR3 is TGTGCCAGCAGTGAAAGGACTAGCGGGAGGGCTGGCGGGGAGCTGTTTTTT.

V gene TRBV5-6 combines with J gene TRBJ1-3; maybe TRBD1 (5 bases). CDR1 is SGHDT and CDR2 is YYEEEE in the germline V gene. The ends were cut back, 4 bases at V and 0 bases at J, with 17 bases in the middle. The CDR3 spans 17 residues. The chain's CDR3 is CASSPKGPLISGNTIYF. The CDR3 DNA is TGTGCCAGCAGCCCGAAGGGACCCTTGATCTCTGGAAACACCATATATTTT.

This clone was seen at least ten times. The chain joins TRBV28 to TRBJ1-4; D gene unclear. V was pared by 6 bases and J by 2 bases, with 22 bases between. This CDR3 is 18 amino acids long. Germline CDR1 MDHEN, CDR2 SYDVKM. The CDR3 region is CASSRSGGLRATNEKLFF. The CDR3 DNA is TGTGCCAGCAGCCGATCGGGTGGGCTGCGGGCGACTAATGAAAAACTGTTTTTT.

The chain links TRBV6-1 to TRBJ1-6, with D maybe TRBD1 (5 bases). There are 16 residues in the CDR3. Germline V gene sequence: CDR1 MNHNS, CDR2 SASEGT. V was shortened by 4 bases and J by 7 bases, with 17 bases between the two germline ends. CDR3 DNA sequence: TGTGCCAGCAGTGGTACTGCAGTAGGGGTGAATTCACCCCTCCACTTT. Protein product: CASSGTAVGVNSPLHF.

The V and J genes are TRBV28 and TRBJ1-3; TRBD1 is a possible D gene (5 bases). The V and J ends lost 7 bases and 1 base respectively, with 23 bases between them. The length of the CDR3 is 18 residues. Germline V CDR1 and CDR2: MDHEN, SYDVKM. The chain's CDR3 is CASKDPGPGSMSGNTIYF. The CDR3 nucleotides are TGTGCCAGCAAAGACCCGGGACCCGGCAGTATGTCTGGAAACACCATATATTTT.

J is TRBJ1-1 and V is TRBV18, with D tentatively TRBD1 (6 bases). The CDR3 covers 14 residues. Germline CDR1 is KGHSH and CDR2 is LQKENI. Trimming took 3 bases from V and 0 from J, leaving 8 bases between them. The CDR3 DNA sequence: TGTGCCAGCTCACCGGGGGCCCTGAACACTGAAGCTTTCTTT. It translates to CASSPGALNTEAFF.

V gene TRBV11-2 combines with J gene TRBJ1-1; TRBD1 might be the D (6 bases). V was pared by 5 bases and J by 9 bases, with 19 bases between. Germline V gene lookup returns CDR1 SGHAT and CDR2 FQNNGV. The CDR3 runs 14 residues. The chain's CDR3 is CASSPGGIWGQAFF. DNA for the CDR3: TGTGCCAGCAGCCCGGGGGGTATTTGGGGGCAAGCTTTCTTT.

For the CDR3, the DNA is TGTGCCACCAGCAGAGGAAGGGGGCTTATTGAAGCTTTCTTT. Translating gives CATSRGRGLIEAFF. J is TRBJ1-1 and V is TRBV15; 7 bases agree with TRBD1. The germline CDR1 and CDR2 sequences are LNHNV and YYDKDF (reference sequence). V shed 1 base and J 7 bases; nucleotides not matched to a gene: 6. CDR3 length: 14 residues.

The chain is built from TRBV6-6 and TRBJ1-2, with 9 bases fitting TRBD1. From germline, CDR1 is MNHNY and CDR2 SVGAGI (reference sequence). Losses at the gene ends were 5 bases for V and 7 bases for J; bases not matched to a gene: 14. This CDR3 is 16 amino acids long. This CDR3 reads CASSPNHPGQGPGYTF. The DNA for the CDR3 is TGTGCCAGCAGTCCAAACCACCCGGGACAGGGACCTGGCTACACCTTC.

A single count supports this clone. The chain has TRBV6-6 and TRBJ2-7; D possibly corresponds to TRBD2 (6 bases). V shed 2 bases and J shed 4 bases, with 12 bases lying between them. Germline-derived CDR1 and CDR2 are MNHNY and SVGAGI (reference sequence). The CDR3 covers 14 residues. CDR3 coding DNA: TGTGCCAGCAGTTACCCGGGGGTAGGGTACGAGCAGTACTTC. Translation: CASSYPGVGYEQYF.

The rearrangement joins TRBV9 to TRBJ1-4; D gene uncertain. This CDR3 is built from 15 residues. Trimming took 4 bases from V and 6 from J, leaving 16 bases between them. Germline lookup yields CDR1 SGDLS and CDR2 YYNGEE. The chain's CDR3 is CASSPLGDRHEKLFF. In DNA, the CDR3 is TGTGCCAGCAGCCCCCTCGGGGATAGGCATGAAAAACTGTTTTTT.

The chain links TRBV28 to TRBJ2-3, with D possibly matching TRBD2 (6 bases). Trimming left V 8 bases short and J 1 base short, with 16 bases between. From germline, CDR1 is MDHEN and CDR2 SYDVKM. The CDR3 covers 15 residues. The CDR3 DNA is TGTGCCAGCCATTATCAGGGCGGGGGCACAGATACGCAGTATTTT. Amino acids: CASHYQGGGTDTQYF.